Following are 13 T cell receptor beta chains from one sample sequenced in a study of glioma-infiltrating T cells after dendritic cell vaccination. The protocol was immunoSEQ multiplex PCR, while the TCRdb copy is restricted to in-frame clones and leaves out a portion. Counted here are around 97,000 clones, roughly 79% occurring once; the ten biggest clones make up 9.5% to 15%. The sample consisted of blood, taken before dendritic cell vaccination. The receptors come from a human donor with glioblastoma.

This clone is a singleton in its sample. This chain uses TRBV29-1 with TRBJ2-1; TRBD2 matches 9 bases. CDR1 is SQVTM and CDR2 is ANQGSEA in the germline V gene. V trimming: 3 bases; J trimming: 0 bases; junction bases outside the gene matches: 9. The CDR3 is made up of 17 amino acids. CDR3 region: CSVEGAGGPSSYNEQFF. CDR3 DNA: TGCAGCGTTGAGGGAGCGGGGGGCCCGAGCTCCTACAATGAGCAGTTCTTC.

Note on this clone: Germline and junction disagree at one end, which may indicate a read error. The gene calls are TRBV7-7 and TRBJ2-1; perhaps D is TRBD1 or TRBD2 (5 bases each). The CDR3 is 16 amino acids. Germline V CDR1 and CDR2: SSHAT, FNYEAQ (reference sequence). CDR3 sequence reads: CASSLAFGAKVHEQFF. In DNA, the CDR3 is TGTGCTAGCAGCTTAGCGTTTGGGGCCAAAGTCCATGAGCAGTTCTTC.

This chain connects TRBV19 to TRBJ2-3, with TRBD2 identical over 12 bases. The CDR3 extends over 17 amino acids. Germline V lookup: CDR1 LNHDA, CDR2 SQIVND (reference sequence). Trimming removed 5 bases from V and 0 bases from J; junction bases left unmatched: 6. The CDR3 region is CASSPHGTSGSTDTQYF. The CDR3 bases are TGTGCCAGTAGTCCCCATGGGACTAGCGGGAGCACAGATACGCAGTATTTT.

This clone was found a few times. V usage is TRBV19 and J usage is TRBJ2-5; 9 nucleotides agree with TRBD1. Germline V gene sequence: CDR1 LNHDA, CDR2 SQIVND (reference sequence). The trim removed 0 bases at V and 6 bases at J, leaving 8 bases unmatched. The CDR3 is 16 amino acids. The chain's CDR3 is CASSIDLRTGVKTQYF. CDR3 coding DNA: TGTGCCAGTAGTATAGATCTCCGGACAGGGGTAAAGACCCAGTACTTC.

The V gene is TRBV27, the J gene TRBJ1-2; 9 bases agree with TRBD1. J lost 6 bases, V lost 5 bases, and 7 bases had no gene match. The CDR3 spans 14 residues. The germline V gene encodes CDR1 MNHEY and CDR2 SMNVEV (reference sequence). CDR3 sequence reads: CASSAGTGMNGYTF. The CDR3 coding sequence is TGTGCCAGCAGTGCCGGGACAGGGATGAATGGCTACACCTTC.

The chain uses TRBV6-1 and TRBJ2-5; 10 bases are shared with TRBD1. This CDR3 is built from 14 residues. Germline V gene sequence: CDR1 MNHNS, CDR2 SASEGT. J gave up 5 bases and V 7 bases, and 7 bases lay outside the gene matches. The CDR3 DNA is TGTGCCAGCACGGACAGGGGGGTGCGGGAGACCCAGTACTTC. Translation: CASTDRGVRETQYF.

This chain links TRBV6-5 with TRBJ2-4, with 8 bases fitting TRBD1. The CDR3 runs to 14 residues. The trim removed 5 bases at V and 5 bases at J, leaving 5 bases unmatched. The germline CDR1 and CDR2 sequences are MNHEY and SVGAGI. CDR3 coding DNA: TGTGCCAGCAGTAGGGGACAGGTCGAAAACATTCAGTACTTC. This translates into CASSRGQVENIQYF.

The sample holds one count of this clone. The chain uses TRBV10-3 and TRBJ2-1; 11 bases fit TRBD2. This CDR3 has 14 amino acids. V was pared by 6 bases and J by 4 bases, with 2 bases of the junction left unmatched. Looked up from germline, CDR1 is ENHRY and CDR2 is SYGVKD. The CDR3 region is CAISRTSGYNEQFF. The CDR3 DNA follows: TGTGCCATCAGCCGGACTAGCGGGTACAATGAGCAGTTCTTC.

This chain joins TRBV7-6 and TRBJ1-4, with no clear D. The CDR3 runs 16 residues. V was shortened by 2 bases and J by 0 bases, with 10 bases between the two germline ends. Germline CDR1 is SGHVS and CDR2 is FNYEAQ. CDR3 loop: CASSLRADSTNEKLFF. CDR3 DNA: TGTGCCAGCAGCTTACGGGCGGACTCAACTAATGAAAAACTGTTTTTT.

The rearrangement links TRBV11-3 to TRBJ1-4; the D is unclear. The V gene's germline CDR1 is SGHNT and CDR2 YENEEA. The CDR3 runs 11 residues. The V end was cut by 5 bases, the J end by 8 bases, with 6 bases between. The CDR3 DNA reads TGTGCCAGCAGCGCTGCGGAAAAACTGTTTTTT. It encodes CASSAAEKLFF.

The V and J genes are TRBV5-1 and TRBJ2-3, with 9 bases fitting TRBD1. Germline V lookup: CDR1 SGHRS, CDR2 YFSETQ. This CDR3 has 16 amino acids. The junction had 6 bases not matched to a gene; V was cut back by 0 bases and J by 4 bases. As DNA, the CDR3 is TGCGCCAGCAGCTTGGCTCGGGACAGGGCCCCAGATACGCAGTATTTT. Its protein product is CASSLARDRAPDTQYF.

The V gene is TRBV19, the J gene TRBJ1-3; no definite D call. CDR3 length: 14 amino acids. The germline gives CDR1 LNHDA, CDR2 SQIVND (reference sequence). The ends were cut back, 3 bases at V and 0 bases at J, with 6 bases in the middle. CDR3 sequence: CASSIDNSGNTIYF. The CDR3 region has the DNA TGTGCCAGTAGTATTGACAACTCTGGAAACACCATATATTTT.

This clone was observed a handful of times. The V call is TRBV5-1, the J call TRBJ1-1, with 9 bases identical to TRBD1. CDR1 is SGHRS, CDR2 YFSETQ, per germline. The CDR3 runs to 16 residues. V was clipped by 4 bases and J by 4 bases; unmatched bases: 11. The CDR3 nucleotides are TGCGCCAGCAGCAATACAGGGGGCGCACGGGGCACTGAAGCTTTCTTT. Translated: CASSNTGGARGTEAFF.